Described below is a single T cell receptor (beta chain) sequence and its context. This sample stems from a study of OX40 agonist ivuxolimab in advanced cancers. Study-level information: Treatment received earlier with anti-PD-1, anti-PD-L1 or anti-CTLA-4 agents was allowed, and 40% had some.

Germline V CDR1 and CDR2: KGHSH, LQKENI. Trimming took off 3 bases at V and 4 bases at J, with 9 bases between the two ends. There are 14 residues in the CDR3. TCRdb's table, derived via immunoSEQ multiplex PCR, lists solely in-frame clones and lacks some. The sample contains around 70,000 clones, 80% to 90% of which appear only once. Autoimmune disease history or systemic immunosuppression led to patients being barred. Sequencing was performed on CD4+ or CD8+ T cells sorted from blood, taken in a trial of the OX40 agonist ivuxolimab. This chain uses TRBV18 with TRBJ1-4; D ambiguous. This TCR was sampled from an adult with an advanced solid tumor such as melanoma, head and neck, liver or kidney cancer. This CDR3 reads CASSPTSRNEKLFF. CDR3 sequence (DNA): TGTGCCAGCTCACCTACCAGCCGTAATGAAAAACTGTTTTTT.